Sequencing of this T cell receptor beta chain was carried out in a study of HIV-infected patients and healthy controls. Study outcomes and limitations: Healthy controls carried many MAIT alpha-chain CDR3s, while HIV+ repertoires had few. Significant mean usage differences between HIV-infected patients and controls involved eight alpha and eight beta V genes. Study cohorts differed slightly in age and sex, but this did not explain diversity differences. Significantly higher mean Gini indices appeared in HIV-infected repertoires, possibly reflecting oligoclonality.

A few counts support this clonotype. Its specificity is unknown. With the library built for alpha chains, this beta chain is off target and its frequency is not meaningful. Follow-up blood was drawn about 14 weeks, roughly three months, after antiretroviral therapy began. The repertoire came from unfractionated whole blood and reflected all unsorted peripheral T cells. The CDR3 extends over 12 amino acids. Germline V lookup: CDR1 SQVTM, CDR2 ANQGSEA. Trimming pared 3 bases from V and 6 bases from J, leaving 11 bases between. Around 450 ng RNA was reverse transcribed with alpha and beta constant-region primers. Separate chain-specific third strand synthesis with multiplexing indices produced the alpha and beta libraries. TCRdb reanalysed the 5' RACE reads using MiXCR and keeps one entry per CDR3 protein. The sample consists of hundreds of distinct CDR3 sequences, approximately 77% of them appearing once.

Sequenced here: blood, sampled during antiretroviral therapy. The chain employs TRBV29-1 and TRBJ1-2; possible D gene TRBD1, 6 bases. This sequence originates from an adult with HIV infection. The CDR3 sequence is CSVDPGDHGYTF. Written as DNA, the CDR3 is TGCAGCGTTGATCCAGGGGATCATGGCTACACCTTC.